These T cell receptor beta chains were read from a single sample in a study of T cells in Graves' hyperthyroidism and ophthalmopathy. TCRdb used MiXCR to reprocess the multiplex PCR reads, holding one entry per CDR3 protein. The sample yields 300,000 to 450,000 distinct CDR3 sequences, 20% to 25% seen once. The sample comprised blood. These receptors were collected from a man aged 45 to 65 with Graves' hyperthyroidism. Both conserved end residues are part of each CDR3. Fields, in order: clone size, J gene, D gene, V gene, CDR3 DNA, CDR3 protein. D genes are given only for firm matches. Clone size is stated in some rows and not others, as once, few, many or a class when expanded.

- TRBJ2-7 - TRBV11-1 TGTGCCAGCAGCTCAAGCAGGACAGCCCACGAGCAGTACTTC CASSSSRTAHEQYF
many TRBJ2-1 TRBD2 TRBV7-9 TGTGCCAGCAGCTTCCCGGGACTAGCGGCCTCCTACAATGAGCAGTTCTTC CASSFPGLAASYNEQFF
- TRBJ2-3 - TRBV6-1 TGTGCCAGCAAGAGACCAGATCATACGCAGTATTTT CASKRPDHTQYF
- TRBJ1-5 TRBD1 TRBV20-1 TGCAGTGCTAGAGTGACAGGGATGGGCAATCAGCCCCAGCATTTT CSARVTGMGNQPQHF
- TRBJ2-3 - TRBV19 TGTGCCAGTGGTCCGGGGAGCACAGATACGCAGTATTTT CASGPGSTDTQYF
- TRBJ1-5 - TRBV19 TGTGCCAGTAGTAAAATCGGGGACCATCAGCCCCAGCATTTT CASSKIGDHQPQHF
many TRBJ2-7 TRBD1 TRBV20-1 TGCAGTGCTAGTGAAAGGACAGGGGGAGGTTGGGAGCAGTACTTC CSASERTGGGWEQYF
few TRBJ2-1 - TRBV7-6 TGTGCCAGCAGCTTATCGGCCCCAAGGGGGAGCTCCTACAATGAGCAGTTCTTC CASSLSAPRGSSYNEQFF
few TRBJ1-1 TRBD1 TRBV6-1 TGTGCCAGCAGTTCAGGGGGAATGAGTACTGAAGCTTTCTTT CASSSGGMSTEAFF
- TRBJ2-1 TRBD2 TRBV7-2 TGTGCCAGCAGCGCACGACTAGCGGGGACCTACAATGAGCAGTTCTTC CASSARLAGTYNEQFF
few TRBJ1-1 - TRBV7-9 TGTGCCAGCAGCTTAGTTCGGGATAACACTGAAGCTTTCTTT CASSLVRDNTEAFF
few TRBJ2-2 TRBD2 TRBV14 TGTGCCAGCAGCGAGGCGGTTGGCGGGAGCGCGGCCGGGGAGCTGTTTTTT CASSEAVGGSAAGELFF
once TRBJ2-1 TRBD2 TRBV5-1 TGCGCCAGCGGCCTAGCGGGGGGTCCCTTGGACAATGAGCAGTTCTTC CASGLAGGPLDNEQFF
- TRBJ2-4 TRBD1 TRBV18 TGTGCCAGCTCACCAGGGGACAGCGGCAACAAAAACATTCAGTACTTC CASSPGDSGNKNIQYF
- TRBJ2-2 TRBD2 TRBV20-1 TGCAGTGCTAGAGGCATCCGACTAGCGGGAGACACCGGGGAGCTGTTTTTT CSARGIRLAGDTGELFF
few TRBJ2-7 TRBD1 TRBV12-3/TRBV12-4 TGTGCCAGCAGTACAGGGGGCTCTGAGTACGAGCAGTACTTC CASSTGGSEYEQYF
many TRBJ2-7 TRBD1 TRBV29-1 TGCAGCGTTGATGGGACAGGGCTCTCCGAGCAGTACTTC CSVDGTGLSEQYF
- TRBJ1-1 TRBD1 TRBV11-2 TGTGCCAGCAGCAAGACAGGGCCGAACACTGAAGCTTTCTTT CASSKTGPNTEAFF
few TRBJ1-1 - TRBV11-2 TGTGCCAGCAGCTCAACCAAGCGGAGGAGGTGGACTTTCTTT CASSSTKRRRWTFF
- TRBJ1-6 - TRBV4-2 TGTGCCAGCAGCCAAGAATTCCAGGGAAATTCACCCCTCCACTTT CASSQEFQGNSPLHF